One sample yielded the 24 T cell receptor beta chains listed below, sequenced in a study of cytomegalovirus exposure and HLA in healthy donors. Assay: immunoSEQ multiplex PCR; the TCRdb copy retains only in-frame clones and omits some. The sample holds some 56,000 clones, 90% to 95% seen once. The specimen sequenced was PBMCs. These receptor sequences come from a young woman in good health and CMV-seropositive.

The CDR3 nucleotides are TGTGCCAGCAGCCCGCCGGGACTAGCGGGGGGGGTCTACAATGAGCAGTTCTTC. The encoded protein is CASSPPGLAGGVYNEQFF. This chain joins TRBV7-2 and TRBJ2-1; 16 bases fit TRBD2. The CDR3 sequence is 18 residues long. Germline CDR1 and CDR2: SGHTA and FQGNSA. J lost 3 bases, V lost 5 bases, and 7 bases had no gene match.

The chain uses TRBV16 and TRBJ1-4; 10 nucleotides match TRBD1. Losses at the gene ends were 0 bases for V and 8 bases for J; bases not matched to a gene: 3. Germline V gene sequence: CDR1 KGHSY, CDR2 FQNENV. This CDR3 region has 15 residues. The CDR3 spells CASSQSGTGEEKLFF. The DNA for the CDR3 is TGTGCCAGCAGCCAATCCGGGACAGGGGAGGAAAAACTGTTTTTT.

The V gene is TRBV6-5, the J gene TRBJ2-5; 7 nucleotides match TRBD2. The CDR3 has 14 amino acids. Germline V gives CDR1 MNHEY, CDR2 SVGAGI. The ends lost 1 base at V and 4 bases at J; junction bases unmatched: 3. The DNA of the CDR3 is TGTGCCAGCAGTTACTACCCGGGGGGAGAGACCCAGTACTTC. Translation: CASSYYPGGETQYF.

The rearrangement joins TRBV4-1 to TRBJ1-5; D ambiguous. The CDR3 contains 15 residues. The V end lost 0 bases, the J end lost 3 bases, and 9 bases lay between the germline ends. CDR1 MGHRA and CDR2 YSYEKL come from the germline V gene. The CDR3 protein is CASSQERHPNQPQHF. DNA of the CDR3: TGCGCCAGCAGCCAAGAGCGACACCCCAATCAGCCCCAGCATTTT.

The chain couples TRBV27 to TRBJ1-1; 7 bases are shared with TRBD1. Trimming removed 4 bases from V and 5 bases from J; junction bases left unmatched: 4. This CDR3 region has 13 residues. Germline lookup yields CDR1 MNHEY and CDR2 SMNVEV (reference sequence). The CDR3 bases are TGTGCCAGCAGTTCGACAGGGCGGACTGAAGCTTTCTTT. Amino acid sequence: CASSSTGRTEAFF.

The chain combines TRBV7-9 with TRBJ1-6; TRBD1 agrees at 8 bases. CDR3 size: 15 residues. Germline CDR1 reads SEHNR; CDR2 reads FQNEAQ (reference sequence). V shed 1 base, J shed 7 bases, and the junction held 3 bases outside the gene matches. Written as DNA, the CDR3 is TGTGCCAGCAGCTTAGGACAGGGGAGGAATTCACCCCTCCACTTT. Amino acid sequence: CASSLGQGRNSPLHF.

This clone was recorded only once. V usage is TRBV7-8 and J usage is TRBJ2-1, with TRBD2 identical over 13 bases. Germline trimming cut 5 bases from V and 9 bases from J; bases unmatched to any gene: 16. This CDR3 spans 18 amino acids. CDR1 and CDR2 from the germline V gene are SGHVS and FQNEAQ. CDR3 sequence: CASSRKRLAGGSPIEQFF. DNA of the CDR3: TGTGCCAGCAGCCGAAAGAGACTAGCGGGGGGAAGCCCAATTGAGCAGTTCTTC. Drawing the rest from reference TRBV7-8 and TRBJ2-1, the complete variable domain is GAGVSQSPRYKVAKRGQDVALRCDPISGHVSLFWYQQALGQGPEFLTYFQNEAQLDKSGLPSDRFFAERPEGSVSTLKIQRTQQEDSAVYLCASSRKRLAGGSPIEQFFGPGTRLTVL.

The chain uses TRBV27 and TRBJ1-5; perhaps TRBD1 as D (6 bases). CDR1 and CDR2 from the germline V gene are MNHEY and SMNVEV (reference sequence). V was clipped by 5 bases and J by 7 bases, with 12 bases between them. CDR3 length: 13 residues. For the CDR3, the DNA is TGTGCCAGCAGTCAGGGGTCAAGGCAGCCCCAGCATTTT. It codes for CASSQGSRQPQHF.

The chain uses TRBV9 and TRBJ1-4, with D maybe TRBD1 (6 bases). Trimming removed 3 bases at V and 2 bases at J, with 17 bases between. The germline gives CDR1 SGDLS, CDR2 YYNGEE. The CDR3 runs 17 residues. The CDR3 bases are TGTGCCAGCAGCGACGGGGACACTGGTGGGACTAATGAAAAACTGTTTTTT. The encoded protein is CASSDGDTGGTNEKLFF.

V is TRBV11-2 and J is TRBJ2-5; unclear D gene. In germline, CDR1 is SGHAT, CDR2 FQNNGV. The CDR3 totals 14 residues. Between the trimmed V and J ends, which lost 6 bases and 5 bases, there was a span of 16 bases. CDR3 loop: CASRRSPTPETQYF. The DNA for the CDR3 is TGTGCCAGCAGACGAAGCCCAACCCCGGAGACCCAGTACTTC.

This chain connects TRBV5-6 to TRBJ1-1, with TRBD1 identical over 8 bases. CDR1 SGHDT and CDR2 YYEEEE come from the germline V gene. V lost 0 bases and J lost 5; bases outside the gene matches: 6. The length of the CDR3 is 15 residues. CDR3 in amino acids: CASSLGAGGVTEAFF. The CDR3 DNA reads TGTGCCAGCAGCTTGGGGGCAGGGGGCGTTACTGAAGCTTTCTTT.

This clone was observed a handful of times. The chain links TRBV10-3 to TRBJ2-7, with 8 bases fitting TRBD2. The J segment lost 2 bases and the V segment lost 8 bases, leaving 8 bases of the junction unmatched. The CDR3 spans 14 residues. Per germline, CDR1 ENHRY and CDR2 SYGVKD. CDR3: CAIGPVAGPYEQYF. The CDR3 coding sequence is TGTGCCATCGGACCGGTAGCGGGACCCTACGAGCAGTACTTC.

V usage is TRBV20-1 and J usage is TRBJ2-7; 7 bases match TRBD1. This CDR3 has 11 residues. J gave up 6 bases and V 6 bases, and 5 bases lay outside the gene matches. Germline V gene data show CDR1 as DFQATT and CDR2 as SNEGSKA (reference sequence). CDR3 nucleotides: TGCAGTGCCTGGGGACAGATCGAGCAGTACTTC. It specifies CSAWGQIEQYF.

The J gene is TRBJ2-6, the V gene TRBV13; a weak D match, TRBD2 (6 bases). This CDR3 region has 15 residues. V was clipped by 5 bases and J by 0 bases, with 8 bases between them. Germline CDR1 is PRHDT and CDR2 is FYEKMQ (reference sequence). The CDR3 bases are TGTGCCAGCAGCCGGGGGAGCTCTGGGGCCAACGTCCTGACTTTC. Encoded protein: CASSRGSSGANVLTF. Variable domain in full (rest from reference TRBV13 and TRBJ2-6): AAGVIQSPRHLIKEKRETATLKCYPIPRHDTVYWYQQGPGQDPQFLISFYEKMQSDKGSIPDRFSAQQFSDYHSELNMSSLELGDSALYFCASSRGSSGANVLTFGAGSRLTVL.

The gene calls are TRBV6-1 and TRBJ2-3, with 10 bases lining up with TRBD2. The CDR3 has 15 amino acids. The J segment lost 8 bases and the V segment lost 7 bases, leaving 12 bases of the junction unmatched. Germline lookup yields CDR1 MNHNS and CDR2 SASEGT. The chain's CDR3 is CASTRLAGALGTQYF. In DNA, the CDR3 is TGTGCCAGCACCCGACTAGCGGGCGCGTTGGGTACGCAGTATTTT.

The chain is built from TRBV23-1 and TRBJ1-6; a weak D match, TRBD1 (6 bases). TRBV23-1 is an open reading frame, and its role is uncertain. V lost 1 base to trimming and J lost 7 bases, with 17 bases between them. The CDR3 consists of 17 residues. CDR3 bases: TGCGCCAGCAGTCAATTCCGAGTCGCAGGGGAGAATTCACCCCTCCACTTT. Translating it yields CASSQFRVAGENSPLHF.

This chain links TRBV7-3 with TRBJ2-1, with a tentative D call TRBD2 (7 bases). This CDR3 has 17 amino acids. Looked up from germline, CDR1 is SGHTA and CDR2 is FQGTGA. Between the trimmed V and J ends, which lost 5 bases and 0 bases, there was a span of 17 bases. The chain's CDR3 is CASSPEQGGSSYNEQFF. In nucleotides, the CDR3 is TGTGCCAGCAGCCCAGAACAGGGCGGGAGCTCCTACAATGAGCAGTTCTTC.

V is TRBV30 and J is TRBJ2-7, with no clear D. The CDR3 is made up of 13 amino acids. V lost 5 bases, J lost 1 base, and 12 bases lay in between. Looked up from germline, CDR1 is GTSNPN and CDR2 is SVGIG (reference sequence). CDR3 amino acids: CAWGLGWSYEQYF. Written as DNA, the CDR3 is TGTGCCTGGGGGCTTGGGTGGTCCTACGAGCAGTACTTC.

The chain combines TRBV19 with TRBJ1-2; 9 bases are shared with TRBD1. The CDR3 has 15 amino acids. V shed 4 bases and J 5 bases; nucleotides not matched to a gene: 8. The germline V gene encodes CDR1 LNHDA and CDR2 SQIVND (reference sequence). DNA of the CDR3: TGTGCCAGTAGTAGGGCCGGGACAGGGACTTATGGCTACACCTTC. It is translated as CASSRAGTGTYGYTF.

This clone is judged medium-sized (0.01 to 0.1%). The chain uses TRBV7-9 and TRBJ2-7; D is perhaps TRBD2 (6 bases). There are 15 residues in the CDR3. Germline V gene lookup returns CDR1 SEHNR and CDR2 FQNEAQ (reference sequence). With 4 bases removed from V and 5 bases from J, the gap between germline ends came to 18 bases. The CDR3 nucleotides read TGTGCCAGCAGCTCCACCTCCGCGGGGCTCCACGAGCAGTACTTC. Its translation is CASSSTSAGLHEQYF.

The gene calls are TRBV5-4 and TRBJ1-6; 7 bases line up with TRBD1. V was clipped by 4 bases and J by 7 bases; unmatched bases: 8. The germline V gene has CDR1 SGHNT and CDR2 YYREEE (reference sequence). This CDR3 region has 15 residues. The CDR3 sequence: CASSARDRQNSPLHF. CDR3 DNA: TGTGCCAGCAGCGCCCGGGACAGACAAAATTCACCCCTCCACTTT.

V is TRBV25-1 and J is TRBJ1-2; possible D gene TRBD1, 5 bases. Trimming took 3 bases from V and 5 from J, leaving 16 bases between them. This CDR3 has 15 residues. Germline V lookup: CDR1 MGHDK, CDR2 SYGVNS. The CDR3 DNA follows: TGTGCCAGCAGTGATCTTTGGGCCAGGGTTTATGGCTACACCTTC. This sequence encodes CASSDLWARVYGYTF.

This CDR3 reads CASSMEGTSGATDTQYF. In DNA form, the CDR3 reads TGTGCCAGTAGTATGGAAGGGACTAGCGGGGCCACAGATACGCAGTATTTT. The V and J genes are TRBV19 and TRBJ2-3; 13 bases align to TRBD2. Per the germline V gene, CDR1 is LNHDA and CDR2 is SQIVND (reference sequence). The CDR3 sequence is 17 residues long. V lost 3 bases to trimming and J lost 2 bases; unmatched junction nucleotides: 5.

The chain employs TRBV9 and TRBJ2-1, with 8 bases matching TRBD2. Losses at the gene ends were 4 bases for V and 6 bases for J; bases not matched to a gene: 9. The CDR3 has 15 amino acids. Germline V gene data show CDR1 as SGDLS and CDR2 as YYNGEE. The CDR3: CASSPPALAGNEQFF. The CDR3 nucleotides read TGTGCCAGCAGCCCCCCCGCCCTAGCGGGCAATGAGCAGTTCTTC.